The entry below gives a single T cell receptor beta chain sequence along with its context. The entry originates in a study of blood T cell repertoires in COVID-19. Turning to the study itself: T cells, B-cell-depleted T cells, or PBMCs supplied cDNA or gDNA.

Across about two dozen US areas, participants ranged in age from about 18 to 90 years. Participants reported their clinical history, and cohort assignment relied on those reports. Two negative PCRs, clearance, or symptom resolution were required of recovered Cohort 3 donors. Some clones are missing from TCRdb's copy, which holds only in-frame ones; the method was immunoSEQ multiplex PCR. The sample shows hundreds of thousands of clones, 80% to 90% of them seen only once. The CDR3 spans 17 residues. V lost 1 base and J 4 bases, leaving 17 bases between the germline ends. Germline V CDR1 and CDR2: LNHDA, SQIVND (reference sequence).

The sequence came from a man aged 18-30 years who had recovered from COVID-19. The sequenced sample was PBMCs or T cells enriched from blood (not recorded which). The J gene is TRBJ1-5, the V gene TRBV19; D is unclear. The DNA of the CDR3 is TGTGCCAGTAGTATAGGCCCAGCGGCAGGAAGAAATCAGCCCCAGCATTTT. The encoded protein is CASSIGPAAGRNQPQHF. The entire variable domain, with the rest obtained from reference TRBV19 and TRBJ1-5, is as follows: DGGITQSPKYLFRKEGQNVTLSCEQNLNHDAMYWYRQDPGQGLRLIYYSQIVNDFQKGDIAEGYSVSREKKESFPLTVTSAQKNPTAFYLCASSIGPAAGRNQPQHFGDGTRLSIL.